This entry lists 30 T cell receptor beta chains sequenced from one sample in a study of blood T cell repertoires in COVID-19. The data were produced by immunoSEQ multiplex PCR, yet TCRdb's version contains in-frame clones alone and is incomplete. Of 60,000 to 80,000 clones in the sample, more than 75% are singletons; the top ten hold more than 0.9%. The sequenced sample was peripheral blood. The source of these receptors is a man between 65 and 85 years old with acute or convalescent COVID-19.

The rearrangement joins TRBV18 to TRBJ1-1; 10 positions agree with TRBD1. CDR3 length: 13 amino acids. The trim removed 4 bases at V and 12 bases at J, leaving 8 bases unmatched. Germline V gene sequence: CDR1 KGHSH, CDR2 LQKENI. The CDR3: CASSLGTGESTFF. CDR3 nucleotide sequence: TGTGCCAGCTCACTAGGGACAGGGGAGAGTACTTTCTTT.

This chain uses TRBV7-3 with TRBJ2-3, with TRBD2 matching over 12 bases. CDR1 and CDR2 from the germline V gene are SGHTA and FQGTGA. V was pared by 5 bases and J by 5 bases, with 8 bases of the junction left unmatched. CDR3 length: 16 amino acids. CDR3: CASSPLAGGPLDTQYF. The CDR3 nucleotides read TGTGCCAGCAGCCCACTAGCGGGAGGTCCATTAGATACGCAGTATTTT.

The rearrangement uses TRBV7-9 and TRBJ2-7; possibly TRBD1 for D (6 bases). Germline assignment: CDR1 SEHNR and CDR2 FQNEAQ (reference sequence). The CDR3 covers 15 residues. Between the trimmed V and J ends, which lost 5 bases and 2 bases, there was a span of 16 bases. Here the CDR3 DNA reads TGTGCCAGCAGCCCCTCTCGGACAGTCACCTACGAGCAGTACTTC. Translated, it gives CASSPSRTVTYEQYF.

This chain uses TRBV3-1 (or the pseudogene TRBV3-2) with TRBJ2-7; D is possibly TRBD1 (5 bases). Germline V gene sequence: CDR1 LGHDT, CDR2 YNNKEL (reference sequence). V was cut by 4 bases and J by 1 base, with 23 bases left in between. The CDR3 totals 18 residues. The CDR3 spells CASSPTLSKRTGSYEQYF. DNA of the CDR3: TGTGCCAGCAGCCCCACCCTATCGAAACGAACAGGTTCCTACGAGCAGTACTTC.

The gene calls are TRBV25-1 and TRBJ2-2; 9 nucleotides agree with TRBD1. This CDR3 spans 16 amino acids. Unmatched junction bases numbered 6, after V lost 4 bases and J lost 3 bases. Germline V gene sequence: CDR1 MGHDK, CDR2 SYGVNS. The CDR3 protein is CASSVQGQGYTGELFF. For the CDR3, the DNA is TGTGCCAGCAGTGTCCAGGGACAGGGATACACCGGGGAGCTGTTTTTT.

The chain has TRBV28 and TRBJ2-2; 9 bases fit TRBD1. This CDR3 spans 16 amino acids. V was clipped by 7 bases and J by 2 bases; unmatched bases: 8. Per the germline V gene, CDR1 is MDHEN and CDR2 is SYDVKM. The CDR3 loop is CASTSGQGINTGELFF. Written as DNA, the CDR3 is TGTGCCAGCACCTCGGGACAGGGAATCAACACCGGGGAGCTGTTTTTT.

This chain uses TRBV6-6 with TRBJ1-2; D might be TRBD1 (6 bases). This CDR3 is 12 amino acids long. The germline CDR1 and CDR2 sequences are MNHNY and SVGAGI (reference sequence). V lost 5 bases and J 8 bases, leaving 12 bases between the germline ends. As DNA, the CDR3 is TGTGCCAGCAGTCCCGAGGGGGTCGGCTACACCTTC. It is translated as CASSPEGVGYTF.

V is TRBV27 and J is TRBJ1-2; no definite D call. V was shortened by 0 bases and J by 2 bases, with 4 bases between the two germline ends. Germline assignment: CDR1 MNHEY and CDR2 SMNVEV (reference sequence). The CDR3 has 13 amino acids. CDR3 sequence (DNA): TGTGCCAGCAGTTTATCAGCAAACTATGGCTACACCTTC. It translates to CASSLSANYGYTF.

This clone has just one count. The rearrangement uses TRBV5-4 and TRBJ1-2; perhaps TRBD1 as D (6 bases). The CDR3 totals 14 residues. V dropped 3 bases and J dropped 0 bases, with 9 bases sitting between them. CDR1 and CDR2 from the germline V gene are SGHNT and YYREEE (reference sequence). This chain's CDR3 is CASSSGTTNYGYTF. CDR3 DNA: TGTGCCAGCAGCTCGGGGACAACTAACTATGGCTACACCTTC.

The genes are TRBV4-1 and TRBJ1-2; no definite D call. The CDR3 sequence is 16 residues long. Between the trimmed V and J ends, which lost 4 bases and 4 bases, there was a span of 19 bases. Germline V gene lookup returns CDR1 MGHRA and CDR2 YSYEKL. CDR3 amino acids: CASSPKAGIGGYGYTF. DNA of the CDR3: TGCGCCAGCAGCCCTAAAGCCGGGATAGGAGGCTATGGCTACACCTTC.

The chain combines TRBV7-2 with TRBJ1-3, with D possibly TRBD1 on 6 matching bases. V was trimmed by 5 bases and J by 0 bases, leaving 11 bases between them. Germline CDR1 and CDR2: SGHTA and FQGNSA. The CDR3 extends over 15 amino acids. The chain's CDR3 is CASSPDRSSGNTIYF. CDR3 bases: TGTGCCAGCAGCCCGGACAGAAGCTCTGGAAACACCATATATTTT.

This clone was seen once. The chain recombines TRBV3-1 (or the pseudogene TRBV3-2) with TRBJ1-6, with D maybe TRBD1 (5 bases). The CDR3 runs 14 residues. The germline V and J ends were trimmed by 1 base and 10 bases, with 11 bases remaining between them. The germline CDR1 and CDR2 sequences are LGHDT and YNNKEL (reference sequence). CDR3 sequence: CASSQAGVRSPLHF. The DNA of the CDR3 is TGTGCCAGCAGCCAAGCGGGGGTTCGGTCACCCCTCCACTTT.

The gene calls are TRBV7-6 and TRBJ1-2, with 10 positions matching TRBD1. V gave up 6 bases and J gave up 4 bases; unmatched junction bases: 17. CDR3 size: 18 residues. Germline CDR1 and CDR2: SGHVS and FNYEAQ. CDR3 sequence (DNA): TGTGCCAGCAGTCTTGCCGGGACAGGGGCCCAGGGAACCTATGGCTACACCTTC. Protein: CASSLAGTGAQGTYGYTF. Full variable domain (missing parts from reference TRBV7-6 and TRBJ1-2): GAGVSQSPRYKVTKRGQDVALRCDPISGHVSLYWYRQALGQGPEFLTYFNYEAQQDKSGLPNDRFSAERPEGSISTLTIQRTEQRDSAMYRCASSLAGTGAQGTYGYTFGSGTRLTVV.

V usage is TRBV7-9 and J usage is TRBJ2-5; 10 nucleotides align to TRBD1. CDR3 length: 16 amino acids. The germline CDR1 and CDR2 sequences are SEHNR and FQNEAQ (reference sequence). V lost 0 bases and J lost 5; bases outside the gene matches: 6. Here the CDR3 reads CASSLASGQGSETQYF. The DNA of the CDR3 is TGTGCCAGCAGCTTAGCGTCGGGACAGGGGTCGGAGACCCAGTACTTC. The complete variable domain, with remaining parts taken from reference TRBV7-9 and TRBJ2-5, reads DTGVSQNPRHKITKRGQNVTFRCDPISEHNRLYWYRQTLGQGPEFLTYFQNEAQLEKSRLLSDRFSAERPKGSFSTLEIQRTEQGDSAMYLCASSLASGQGSETQYFGPGTRLLVL.

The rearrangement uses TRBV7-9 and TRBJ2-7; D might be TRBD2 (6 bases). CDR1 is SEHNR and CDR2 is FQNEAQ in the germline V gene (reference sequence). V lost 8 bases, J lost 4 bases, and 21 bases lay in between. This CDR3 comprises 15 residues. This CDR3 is CASQPGGGVNYEQYF. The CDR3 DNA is TGTGCCAGCCAACCCGGCGGAGGGGTGAATTACGAGCAGTACTTC.

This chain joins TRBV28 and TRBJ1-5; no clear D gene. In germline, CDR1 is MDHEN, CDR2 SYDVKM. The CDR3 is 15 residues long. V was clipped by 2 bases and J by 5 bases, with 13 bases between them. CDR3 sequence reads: CASSLVSSGYQPQHF. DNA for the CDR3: TGTGCCAGCAGTTTAGTAAGCTCGGGTTATCAGCCCCAGCATTTT.

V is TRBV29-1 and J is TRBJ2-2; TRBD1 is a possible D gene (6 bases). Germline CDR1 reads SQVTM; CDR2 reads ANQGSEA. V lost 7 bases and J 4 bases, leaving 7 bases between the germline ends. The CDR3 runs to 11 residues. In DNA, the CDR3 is TGCAGCGGCAGGGGCACCGGGGAGCTGTTTTTT. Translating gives CSGRGTGELFF.

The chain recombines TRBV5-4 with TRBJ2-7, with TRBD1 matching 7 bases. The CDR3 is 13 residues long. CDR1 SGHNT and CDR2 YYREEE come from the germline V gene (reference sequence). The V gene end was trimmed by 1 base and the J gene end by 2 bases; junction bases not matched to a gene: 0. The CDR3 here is CASSLTGAYEQYF. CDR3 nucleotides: TGTGCCAGCAGCTTGACAGGGGCCTACGAGCAGTACTTC.

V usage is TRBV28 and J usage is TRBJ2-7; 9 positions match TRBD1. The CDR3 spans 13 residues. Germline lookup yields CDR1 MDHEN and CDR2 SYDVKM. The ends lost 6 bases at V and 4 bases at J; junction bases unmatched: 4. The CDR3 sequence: CASRGTGPYEQYF. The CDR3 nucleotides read TGTGCCAGCAGGGGGACAGGGCCGTACGAGCAGTACTTC.

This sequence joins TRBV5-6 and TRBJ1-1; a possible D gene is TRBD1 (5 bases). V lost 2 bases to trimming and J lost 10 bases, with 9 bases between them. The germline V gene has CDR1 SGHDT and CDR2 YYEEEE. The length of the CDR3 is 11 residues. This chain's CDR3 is CASSLGQGAFF. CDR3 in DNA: TGTGCCAGCAGCTTAGGCCAGGGAGCTTTCTTT.

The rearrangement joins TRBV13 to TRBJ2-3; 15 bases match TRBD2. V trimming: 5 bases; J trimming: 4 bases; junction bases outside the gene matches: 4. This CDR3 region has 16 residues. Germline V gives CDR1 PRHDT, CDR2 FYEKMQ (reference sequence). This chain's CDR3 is CASSPRTSGGADTQYF. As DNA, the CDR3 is TGTGCCAGCAGCCCTCGGACTAGCGGGGGGGCAGATACGCAGTATTTT.

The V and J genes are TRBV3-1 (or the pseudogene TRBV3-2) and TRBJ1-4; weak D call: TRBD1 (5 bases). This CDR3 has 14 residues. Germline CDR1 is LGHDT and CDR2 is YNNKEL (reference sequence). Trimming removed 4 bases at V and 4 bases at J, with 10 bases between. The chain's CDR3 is CASSLDSHNEKLFF. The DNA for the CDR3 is TGTGCCAGCAGCCTAGACAGTCATAATGAAAAACTGTTTTTT.

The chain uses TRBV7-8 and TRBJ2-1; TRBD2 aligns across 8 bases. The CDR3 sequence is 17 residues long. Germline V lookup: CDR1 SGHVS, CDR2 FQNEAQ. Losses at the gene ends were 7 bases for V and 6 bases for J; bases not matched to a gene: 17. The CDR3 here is CASNLSPGLDGINEQFF. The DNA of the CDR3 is TGTGCCAGCAACCTTAGCCCGGGACTAGACGGGATCAATGAGCAGTTCTTC. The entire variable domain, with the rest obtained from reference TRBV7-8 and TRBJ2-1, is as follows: GAGVSQSPRYKVAKRGQDVALRCDPISGHVSLFWYQQALGQGPEFLTYFQNEAQLDKSGLPSDRFFAERPEGSVSTLKIQRTQQEDSAVYLCASNLSPGLDGINEQFFGPGTRLTVL.

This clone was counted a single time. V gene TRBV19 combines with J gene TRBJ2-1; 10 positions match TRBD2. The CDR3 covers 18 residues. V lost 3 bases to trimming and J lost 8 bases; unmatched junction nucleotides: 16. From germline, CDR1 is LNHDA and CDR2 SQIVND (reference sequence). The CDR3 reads CASSIGRLAGAGWHEQFF. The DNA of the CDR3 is TGTGCCAGTAGTATTGGTCGTCTAGCGGGAGCGGGGTGGCATGAGCAGTTCTTC.

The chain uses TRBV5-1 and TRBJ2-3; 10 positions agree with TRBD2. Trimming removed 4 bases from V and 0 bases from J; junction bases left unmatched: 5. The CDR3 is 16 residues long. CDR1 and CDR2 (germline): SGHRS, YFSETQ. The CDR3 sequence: CASSPLTSGSTDTQYF. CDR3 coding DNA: TGCGCCAGCAGCCCATTGACTAGCGGGAGCACAGATACGCAGTATTTT.

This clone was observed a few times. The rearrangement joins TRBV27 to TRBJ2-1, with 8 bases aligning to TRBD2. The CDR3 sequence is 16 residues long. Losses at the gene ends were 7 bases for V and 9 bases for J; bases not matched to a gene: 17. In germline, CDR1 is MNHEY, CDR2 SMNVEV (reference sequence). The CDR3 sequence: CASTKVASGSSGEQFF. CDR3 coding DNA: TGTGCCAGCACTAAAGTTGCCAGCGGGAGCTCTGGTGAGCAGTTCTTC.

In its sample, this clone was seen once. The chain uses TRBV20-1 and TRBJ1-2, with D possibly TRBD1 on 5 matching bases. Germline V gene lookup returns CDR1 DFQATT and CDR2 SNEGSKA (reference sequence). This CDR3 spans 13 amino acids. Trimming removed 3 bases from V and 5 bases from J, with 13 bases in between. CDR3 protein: CSASRPGPYGYTF. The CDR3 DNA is TGCAGTGCTAGTCGCCCAGGGCCTTATGGCTACACCTTC.

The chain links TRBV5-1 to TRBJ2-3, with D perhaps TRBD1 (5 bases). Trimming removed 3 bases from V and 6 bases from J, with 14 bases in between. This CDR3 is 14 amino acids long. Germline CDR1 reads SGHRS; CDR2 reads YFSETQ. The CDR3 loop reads CASSSPGQKDTQYF. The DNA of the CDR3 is TGCGCCAGCAGCTCGCCAGGGCAAAAGGATACGCAGTATTTT.

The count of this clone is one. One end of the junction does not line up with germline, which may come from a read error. CDR3 sequence (DNA): TGCGCCAGCAGTTTGGAACCCGGGAGCACAGATACGCAGTATTTT. This codes for CASSLEPGSTDTQYF. The gene calls are TRBV5-1 and TRBJ2-3, with no clear D. The CDR3 loop spans 15 amino acids. Germline CDR1 SGHRS, CDR2 YFSETQ.

Written as DNA, the CDR3 is TGTGCCATCAGTGAGCGGGGGTCGGACAATGAGCAGTTCTTC. Translation: CAISERGSDNEQFF. V gene TRBV10-3 combines with J gene TRBJ2-1, with D perhaps TRBD2 (6 bases). The CDR3 totals 14 residues. Deletions cut 2 bases from V and 5 bases from J, with 10 bases between. CDR1 is ENHRY, CDR2 SYGVKD, per germline.